Included here is one TCR beta chain sequence, with context. Its target is unknown. Clones were sequenced by immunoSEQ multiplex PCR, and TCRdb holds only the in-frame ones, with some missing. The sample has 65,000 or so clones, 87% seen once. This entry is derived from a study of lymphopenia after photon versus proton radiotherapy. Regarding the study as a whole: In patients who died, overall survival fell as post-nadir TCR diversity dropped more. Only patients who died were analyzed for survival; proton advantage is unproven. Relative stability marked proton patients; photon patients lost diversity and naive cells.

Germline loops: CDR1 SGHDT, CDR2 YYEEEE. CDR3 size: 16 residues. Trimming at V came to 4 bases and at J to 6 bases, leaving 12 bases not matched to a gene. The sequencing used peripheral blood, collected from a patient treated with proton-based radiotherapy. This TCR was recovered from an older man with esophageal cancer. The chain recombines TRBV5-6 with TRBJ2-3; TRBD1 aligns across 9 bases. The CDR3 DNA follows: TGTGCCAGCAGCGGGCCCGGGACAGGGATTTTGGATACGCAGTATTTT. This encodes CASSGPGTGILDTQYF.